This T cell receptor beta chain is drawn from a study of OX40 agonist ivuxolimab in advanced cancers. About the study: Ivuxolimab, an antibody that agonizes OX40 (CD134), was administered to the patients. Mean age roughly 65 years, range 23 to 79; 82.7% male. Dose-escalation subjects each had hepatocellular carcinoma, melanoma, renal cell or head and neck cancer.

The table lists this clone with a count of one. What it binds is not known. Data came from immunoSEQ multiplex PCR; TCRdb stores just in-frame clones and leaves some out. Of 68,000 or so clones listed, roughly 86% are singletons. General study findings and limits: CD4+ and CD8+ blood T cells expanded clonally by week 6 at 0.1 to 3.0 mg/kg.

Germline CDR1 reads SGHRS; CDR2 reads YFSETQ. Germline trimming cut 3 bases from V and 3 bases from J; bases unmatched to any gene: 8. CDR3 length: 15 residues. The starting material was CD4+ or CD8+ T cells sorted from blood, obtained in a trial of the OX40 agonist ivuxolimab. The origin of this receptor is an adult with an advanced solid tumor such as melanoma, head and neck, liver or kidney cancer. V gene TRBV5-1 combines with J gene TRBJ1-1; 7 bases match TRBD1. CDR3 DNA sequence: TGCGCCAGCAGCTGGGGGGGACAGTCGGACACTGAAGCTTTCTTT. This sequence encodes CASSWGGQSDTEAFF.